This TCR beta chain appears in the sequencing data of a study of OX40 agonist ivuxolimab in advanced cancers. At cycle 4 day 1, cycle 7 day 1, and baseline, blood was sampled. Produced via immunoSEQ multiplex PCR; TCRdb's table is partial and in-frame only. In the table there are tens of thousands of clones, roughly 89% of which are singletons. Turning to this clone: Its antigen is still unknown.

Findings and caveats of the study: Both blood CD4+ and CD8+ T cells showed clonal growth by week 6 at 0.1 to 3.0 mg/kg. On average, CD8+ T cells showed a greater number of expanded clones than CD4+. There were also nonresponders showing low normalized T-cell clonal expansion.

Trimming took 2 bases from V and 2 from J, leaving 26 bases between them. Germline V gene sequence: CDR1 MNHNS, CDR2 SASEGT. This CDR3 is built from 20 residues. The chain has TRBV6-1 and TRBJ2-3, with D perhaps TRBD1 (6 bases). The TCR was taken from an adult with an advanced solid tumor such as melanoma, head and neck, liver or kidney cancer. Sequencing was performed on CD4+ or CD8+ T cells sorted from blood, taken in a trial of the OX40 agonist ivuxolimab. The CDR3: CASSERGFTGSRLFTDTQYF. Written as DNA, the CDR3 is TGTGCCAGCAGTGAAAGAGGGTTTACAGGGTCACGGCTATTCACAGATACGCAGTATTTT.